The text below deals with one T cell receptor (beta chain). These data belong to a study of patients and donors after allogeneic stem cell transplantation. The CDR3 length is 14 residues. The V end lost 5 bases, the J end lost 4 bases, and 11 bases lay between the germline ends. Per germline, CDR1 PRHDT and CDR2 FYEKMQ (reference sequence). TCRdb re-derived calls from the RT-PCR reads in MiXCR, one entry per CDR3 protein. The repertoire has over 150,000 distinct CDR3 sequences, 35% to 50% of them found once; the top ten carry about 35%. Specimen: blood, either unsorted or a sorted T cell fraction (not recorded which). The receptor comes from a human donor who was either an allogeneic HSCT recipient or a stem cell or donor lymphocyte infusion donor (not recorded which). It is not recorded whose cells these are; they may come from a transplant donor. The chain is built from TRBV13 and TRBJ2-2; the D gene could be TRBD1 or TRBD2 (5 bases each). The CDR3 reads CASSLGTRTGELFF. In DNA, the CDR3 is TGTGCCAGCAGCCTGGGGACCCGCACCGGGGAGCTGTTTTTT.